The rows below give T cell receptor beta chains drawn from one sample of a study of cytomegalovirus exposure and HLA in healthy donors. Sequencing used immunoSEQ multiplex PCR; TCRdb keeps in-frame clones, though not all of them. This sample has about 150,000 clones, with approximately 69% found just once. Specimen: PBMCs. The receptors stem from a man aged 30 to 45 in good health and CMV-seronegative. CDR3s include the opening cysteine and the closing phenylalanine or tryptophan. Each record gives: clone size, V gene, D gene, J gene, CDR3 DNA, CDR3 protein. A D gene is named only where the DNA matches it firmly. Rows give clone size only sometimes, using once, few, many, or a class for an expanded clone.

.	TRBV7-9	TRBD2	TRBJ2-1	TGTGCCAGCAGCCATCCCGGCGCGGGGGAGCTTGAGCAGTTCTTC	CASSHPGAGELEQFF
few	TRBV15	TRBD1	TRBJ1-2	TGTGCCACCAGCAGAGACCAGGGGGATGGCTACACCTTC	CATSRDQGDGYTF
.	TRBV7-2	.	TRBJ2-7	TGTGCCAGCAGCTTCGGGGTTCTTTCCTCCTACGAGCAGTACTTC	CASSFGVLSSYEQYF
.	TRBV6-6	.	TRBJ2-7	TGTGCCAGCAAAAGGGGCAACTACGAGCAGTACTTC	CASKRGNYEQYF
once	TRBV9	TRBD1	TRBJ2-6	TGTGCCAGCAGCGCGACAGGGGGCGCGGTGGGGGCCAACGTCCTGACTTTC	CASSATGGAVGANVLTF
.	TRBV7-2	.	TRBJ1-2	TGTGCCAGCAGGGGGGCCGTCTATGGCTACACCTTC	CASRGAVYGYTF
.	TRBV29-1	.	TRBJ2-7	TGCAGCGTTGTGGGGGACAAAGGAATCTACGAGCAGTACTTC	CSVVGDKGIYEQYF
.	TRBV6-5	TRBD2	TRBJ2-7	TGTGCCAGCCTCGACCCGGGACTACCTAACGAGCAGTACTTC	CASLDPGLPNEQYF
once	TRBV29-1	TRBD1	TRBJ1-2	TGCAGCGCTCAGGGACAGGGGCGCAACTATGGCTACACCTTC	CSAQGQGRNYGYTF
.	TRBV18	TRBD2	TRBJ2-3	TGTGCCAGCTCACCAGGGCTAGCGGCAGATACGCAGTATTTT	CASSPGLAADTQYF
.	TRBV6-6	.	TRBJ1-1	TGTGCCAGCAGTTCCAGAGACAGGATATCTGAAGCTTTCTTT	CASSSRDRISEAFF
few	TRBV29-1	TRBD2	TRBJ2-5	TGCAGCGTGATATTTCGGAGTAGCGGGGGGGCATTAGAGACCCAGTACTTC	CSVIFRSSGGALETQYF
.	TRBV5-1	TRBD1	TRBJ2-7	TGCGCCAGCAGCTTTGGCAGGGGGTCCTACGAGCAGTACTTC	CASSFGRGSYEQYF
.	TRBV2	.	TRBJ2-7	TGTGCCAGCTCCGGGGGGCCATACGAGCAGTACTTC	CASSGGPYEQYF
.	TRBV9	TRBD2	TRBJ2-3	TGTGCCAGCAGCTTCGGGGGGGCTCGGGGCACAGATACGCAGTATTTT	CASSFGGARGTDTQYF
.	TRBV6-5	TRBD1	TRBJ1-1	TGTGCCAGCAGTTACGGACAGGGGGCTACTGAAGCTTTCTTT	CASSYGQGATEAFF
.	TRBV4-3	.	TRBJ1-2	TGCGCCAGCAGCCAAGATAGGTTTCAGGGCCTAACTAACTATGGCTACACCTTC	CASSQDRFQGLTNYGYTF
.	TRBV7-9	TRBD1	TRBJ1-4	TGTGCCAGCAGCTTGGGACAGGGTGTTGAAAAACTGTTTTTT	CASSLGQGVEKLFF
.	TRBV18	.	TRBJ1-5	TGTGCCAGCTCAGCTAATACAGGGAGCAATCAGCCCCAGCATTTT	CASSANTGSNQPQHF
.	TRBV14	TRBD2	TRBJ2-2	TGTGCCAGCAGCCGAGCGGGGGGCTTTTACACCGGGGAGCTGTTTTTT	CASSRAGGFYTGELFF
once	TRBV7-2	.	TRBJ1-2	TGTGCCAGCATCCGGCGGGACAACTATGGCTACACCTTC	CASIRRDNYGYTF
.	TRBV11-3	TRBD1	TRBJ2-1	TGTGCCAGCAGCTTCAGGGACAGTGGCAATGAGCAGTTCTTC	CASSFRDSGNEQFF
once	TRBV19	TRBD2	TRBJ2-3	TGTGCCAGTAGCGGGGGGTGGAATACAGATACGCAGTATTTT	CASSGGWNTDTQYF
.	TRBV6-5	.	TRBJ2-2	TGTGCCAGCAGTTACTCGGTCACTACCGGGGAGCTGTTTTTT	CASSYSVTTGELFF
.	TRBV7-9	.	TRBJ1-1	TGTGCCAGCAGCTTAGACGGGGGGTTCAACACTGAAGCTTTCTTT	CASSLDGGFNTEAFF
.	TRBV7-2	.	TRBJ1-2	TGTGCCAGCAGCTCGGGGAGCGACAGGCTCTATGGCTACACCTTC	CASSSGSDRLYGYTF
.	TRBV9	.	TRBJ1-4	TGTGCCAGCAGCGCGACAGCCCTTAATGAAAAACTGTTTTTT	CASSATALNEKLFF
.	TRBV6-1	TRBD1	TRBJ1-2	TGTGCCAGCAGTGTCACAGGGGGAGATGGCTACACCTTC	CASSVTGGDGYTF
.	TRBV7-8	.	TRBJ1-3	TGTGCCAGCAGCTCAGCCACTGGAAACACCATATATTTT	CASSSATGNTIYF
.	TRBV10-2	.	TRBJ2-5	TGCGCCAGCAGTGGAGGGCAACTCGCTGGATTCCAGTACTTC	CASSGGQLAGFQYF
.	TRBV6-1	.	TRBJ1-2	TGTGCCAGCAGTGAGTTTCAGCGATTGGGCTACACCTTC	CASSEFQRLGYTF
.	TRBV19	.	TRBJ1-4	TGTGCCAGTAGCAAGGACAGAGGTTTGGAAAAACTGTTTTTT	CASSKDRGLEKLFF
once	TRBV13	TRBD1	TRBJ1-1	TGTGCCAGCAGCCCAAGGACAGGGGAGAACACTGAAGCTTTCTTT	CASSPRTGENTEAFF
.	TRBV10-3	.	TRBJ1-5	TGTGCCATCAGCTCTGAAATGGGGGCAAATCAGCCCCAGCATTTT	CAISSEMGANQPQHF
.	TRBV18	.	TRBJ1-2	TGTGCCAGCTCACCAGAAGAGGGCCGTGGCTATGGCTACACCTTC	CASSPEEGRGYGYTF
few	TRBV4-1	.	TRBJ1-1	TGCGCCAGCTGGAAACTTAGGGGTTGGGCTTTCTTT	CASWKLRGWAFF
.	TRBV5-4	TRBD1	TRBJ2-3	TGTGCCAGCAGGTCGGGACAGGGGTTGGTTACGCAGTATTTT	CASRSGQGLVTQYF
.	TRBV10-3	TRBD1	TRBJ1-2	TGTGCCATCAGTGAGTGGACAGGGAGGTATGGCTACACCTTC	CAISEWTGRYGYTF
.	TRBV12-5	.	TRBJ1-5	TGTGCTAGTGGTTTGGCCGAGGGAGCATGGGGTCAGCCCCAGCATTTT	CASGLAEGAWGQPQHF
few	TRBV5-1	TRBD1	TRBJ2-1	TGCGCCAGCAGCTTGGCTCGGACAGGGAGCGAGCAGTTCTTC	CASSLARTGSEQFF
.	TRBV5-4	.	TRBJ2-7	TGTGCCAGCAGCTTCGTGGGGGCTGGGGAGCAGTACTTC	CASSFVGAGEQYF
few	TRBV7-6	.	TRBJ2-1	TGTGCCAGCAGCTTAGCAGGAGTAACAGAGCAGTTCTTC	CASSLAGVTEQFF
.	TRBV7-2	TRBD1	TRBJ2-5	TGTGCCAGCAGCTTAGTCCAGGGGGCGGGGGAGACCCAGTACTTC	CASSLVQGAGETQYF
.	TRBV5-1	TRBD1	TRBJ1-6	TGCGCCAGCAGCTTGGGACAGGGCCGTTCACCCCTCAACTTT	CASSLGQGRSPLNF
few	TRBV14	.	TRBJ1-1	TGTGCCAGCAGCCCCCGCGGGAGTGAAGCTTTCTTT	CASSPRGSEAFF
.	TRBV6-5	.	TRBJ1-2	TGTGCCAGCAGTTACTCGGGGGCTCTTGGCTACACCTTC	CASSYSGALGYTF
.	TRBV11-1	.	TRBJ1-1	TGTGCCAGCAGCTCGGGAGTTTGGGACTCTGAAGCTTTCTTT	CASSSGVWDSEAFF
few	TRBV6-5	.	TRBJ1-1	TGTGCCAGCAGTTATGACAGGAACACTGAAGCTTTCTTT	CASSYDRNTEAFF
few	TRBV6-1	.	TRBJ1-2	TGTGCCAGCAGTGAAGGAGGAGTGTGGGGCTACACCTTC	CASSEGGVWGYTF
.	TRBV5-6	TRBD1	TRBJ2-1	TGTGCCAGCAGCTTGGCGGACAGGTCTGAGCAGTTCTTC	CASSLADRSEQFF